These 17 T cell receptor beta chains came from one sample sequenced in a study of T cell repertoires in ileal Crohn's disease. Assay used: immunoSEQ multiplex PCR; TCRdb lists only in-frame clones, some missing. The sample has hundreds of clones; roughly 71% are singletons. The specimen was ileal tissue. The receptors were sampled from an adult with Crohn's disease.

The rearrangement links TRBV11-2 to TRBJ2-2, with 8 bases that match TRBD2. Germline assignment: CDR1 SGHAT and CDR2 FQNNGV. This CDR3 has 16 amino acids. J was trimmed by 5 bases and V by 4 bases; bases with no gene match: 9. CDR3 protein: CASSSHSGVGTGELFF. Written as DNA, the CDR3 is TGTGCCAGCAGCTCACATAGCGGGGTGGGGACCGGGGAGCTGTTTTTT.

The V gene is TRBV11-1, the J gene TRBJ2-1; D call uncertain. The CDR3 consists of 12 residues. V was clipped by 1 base and J by 9 bases, with 7 bases between them. The germline gives CDR1 SGHAT, CDR2 FQDESV (reference sequence). The DNA for the CDR3 is TGTGCCAGCAGCTTAGGCGCGAGTGAGCAGTTCTTC. This sequence encodes CASSLGASEQFF.

V and J are TRBV7-9 and TRBJ1-2, with TRBD1 matching 7 bases. Germline V gives CDR1 SEHNR, CDR2 FQNEAQ (reference sequence). The CDR3 is 18 residues long. V dropped 1 base and J dropped 11; count of bases not matched to a gene: 22. The CDR3 is CASSLGESNPQGFFRYTF. The CDR3, as DNA: TGTGCCAGCAGCTTAGGGGAATCTAACCCACAGGGGTTTTTTAGGTACACCTTC.

This chain connects TRBV19 to TRBJ1-1; 7 bases match TRBD1. The germline CDR1 and CDR2 sequences are LNHDA and SQIVND (reference sequence). The CDR3 loop spans 11 amino acids. The CDR3 here is CSAGTALSAFF. For the CDR3, the DNA is TGTTCCGCCGGGACAGCCTTATCAGCTTTCTTT.

The V call is TRBV29-1, the J call TRBJ2-5; a weak D match, TRBD1 (6 bases). Per the germline V gene, CDR1 is SQVTM and CDR2 is ANQGSEA. The length of the CDR3 is 14 residues. V was pared by 7 bases and J by 5 bases, with 20 bases between. The CDR3 DNA follows: TGCAGCGCCTCCGGAACAGGGTCTGTTGAGACCCAGTACTTC. This codes for CSASGTGSVETQYF.

This chain joins TRBV29-1 and TRBJ2-5, with TRBD1 identical over 12 bases. V trimming: 6 bases; J trimming: 4 bases; junction bases outside the gene matches: 6. The germline gives CDR1 SQVTM, CDR2 ANQGSEA. The CDR3 extends over 14 amino acids. The CDR3 reads CSVGTGGATETQYF. In nucleotides, the CDR3 is TGCAGCGTAGGGACAGGGGGCGCGACAGAGACCCAGTACTTC.

The J gene is TRBJ1-1, the V gene TRBV11-2; D is ambiguous. From germline, CDR1 is SGHAT and CDR2 FQNNGV. The length of the CDR3 is 14 residues. V gave up 5 bases and J gave up 6 bases, with 16 bases separating them. The CDR3 sequence is CASSPQSRSSEAFF. CDR3 DNA sequence: TGTGCCAGCAGCCCTCAATCTCGGAGCTCTGAAGCTTTCTTT.

The rearrangement uses TRBV6-1 and TRBJ2-5; 10 positions agree with TRBD2. CDR3 length equals 15 residues. Per germline, CDR1 MNHNS and CDR2 SASEGT. With 0 bases clipped from V and 2 bases from J, the junction kept 0 bases outside the gene matches. CDR3 DNA sequence: TGTGCCAGCAGTGAAGCTAGCGGGGGGCAAGAGACCCAGTACTTC. It encodes CASSEASGGQETQYF.

In this sample, this clone turned up a few times. The chain couples TRBV5-1 to TRBJ2-1, with a weak D call TRBD1 (6 bases). CDR3 size: 13 residues. The V and J ends lost 7 bases and 0 bases respectively, with 8 bases between them. The germline V gene has CDR1 SGHRS and CDR2 YFSETQ. CDR3 in amino acids: CASRTASYNEQFF. In DNA form, the CDR3 reads TGCGCCAGCCGGACAGCCTCCTACAATGAGCAGTTCTTC.

The gene calls are TRBV9 and TRBJ2-2; 13 bases map to TRBD2. Germline V lookup: CDR1 SGDLS, CDR2 YYNGEE. This CDR3 region has 16 residues. Trimming removed 2 bases from V and 3 bases from J; junction bases left unmatched: 1. CDR3 residues: CASSVGLAGHTGELFF. The DNA for the CDR3 is TGTGCCAGCAGCGTGGGACTAGCGGGACACACCGGGGAGCTGTTTTTT.

This chain connects TRBV27 to TRBJ2-2; 7 bases fit TRBD2. The CDR3 contains 13 residues. Per the germline V gene, CDR1 is MNHEY and CDR2 is SMNVEV (reference sequence). The trim removed 8 bases at V and 7 bases at J, leaving 7 bases unmatched. The CDR3 loop reads CASQGGSGGELFF. CDR3 DNA sequence: TGTGCCAGCCAGGGCGGGAGCGGCGGGGAGCTGTTTTTT.

In DNA form, the CDR3 reads TGTGCCAGCAGCGTAGTTGGCTCCGCTTTGAACACCGGGGAGCTGTTTTTT. This codes for CASSVVGSALNTGELFF. The chain has TRBV9 and TRBJ2-2; D is ambiguous. Trimming removed 0 bases at V and 1 base at J, with 13 bases between. CDR3 length: 17 amino acids. Germline V gene sequence: CDR1 SGDLS, CDR2 YYNGEE.

The genes are TRBV5-1 and TRBJ1-2, with 7 bases that match TRBD1. V was pared by 0 bases and J by 5 bases, with 10 bases of the junction left unmatched. Germline lookup yields CDR1 SGHRS and CDR2 YFSETQ. This CDR3 is built from 16 residues. The CDR3 coding sequence is TGCGCCAGCAGCTTGGTAGCCCCAAGGGACAGATATGGCTACACCTTC. Protein sequence: CASSLVAPRDRYGYTF.

The chain is built from TRBV5-1 and TRBJ1-1; unclear D gene. This CDR3 contains 14 residues. V gave up 5 bases and J gave up 4 bases, with 15 bases separating them. The V gene's germline CDR1 is SGHRS and CDR2 YFSETQ. This CDR3 reads CASRYGSRGTEAFF. Here the CDR3 DNA reads TGCGCCAGCAGATACGGCTCCCGGGGCACTGAAGCTTTCTTT.

The chain has TRBV5-8 and TRBJ2-7; no firm D call. Deletions cut 5 bases from V and 3 bases from J, with 9 bases between. Germline CDR1 and CDR2: SGHTS and YDEGEE. The CDR3 covers 12 residues. CDR3 region: CASRGADYEQYF. The CDR3 DNA follows: TGTGCCAGCAGGGGCGCTGACTACGAGCAGTACTTC.

This clone was seen only once. V gene TRBV29-1 combines with J gene TRBJ2-1; 11 bases align to TRBD2. V lost 3 bases to trimming and J lost 1 base; unmatched junction nucleotides: 8. Germline V gene lookup returns CDR1 SQVTM and CDR2 ANQGSEA. CDR3 size: 17 residues. CDR3 DNA sequence: TGCAGCGTTGAGGGTCTAGCGGGAGGTGATTCCTACAATGAGCAGTTCTTC. It specifies CSVEGLAGGDSYNEQFF.

Turning to this clone: The junction differs from germline at one of its ends, possibly a read error. The CDR3 spells CASSPGTAQGTQYF. The CDR3, as DNA: TGCGCCAGCAGCCCGGGGACAGCCCAAGGGACCCAGTACTTC. The chain couples TRBV5-1 to TRBJ2-5; TRBD1 matches at 7 bases. The CDR3 is 14 residues long. Germline CDR1 SGHRS, CDR2 YFSETQ.